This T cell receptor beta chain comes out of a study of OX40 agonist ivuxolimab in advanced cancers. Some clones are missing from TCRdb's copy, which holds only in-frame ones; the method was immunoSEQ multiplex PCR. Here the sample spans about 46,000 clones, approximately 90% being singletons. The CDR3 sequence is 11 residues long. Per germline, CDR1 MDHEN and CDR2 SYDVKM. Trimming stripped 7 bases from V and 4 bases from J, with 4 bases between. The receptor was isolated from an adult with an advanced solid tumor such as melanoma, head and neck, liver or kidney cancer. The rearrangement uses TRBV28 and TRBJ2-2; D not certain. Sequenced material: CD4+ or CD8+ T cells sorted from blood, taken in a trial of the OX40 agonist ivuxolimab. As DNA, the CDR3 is TGTGCCAGCACCACCACCGGGGAGCTGTTTTTT. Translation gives CASTTTGELFF.